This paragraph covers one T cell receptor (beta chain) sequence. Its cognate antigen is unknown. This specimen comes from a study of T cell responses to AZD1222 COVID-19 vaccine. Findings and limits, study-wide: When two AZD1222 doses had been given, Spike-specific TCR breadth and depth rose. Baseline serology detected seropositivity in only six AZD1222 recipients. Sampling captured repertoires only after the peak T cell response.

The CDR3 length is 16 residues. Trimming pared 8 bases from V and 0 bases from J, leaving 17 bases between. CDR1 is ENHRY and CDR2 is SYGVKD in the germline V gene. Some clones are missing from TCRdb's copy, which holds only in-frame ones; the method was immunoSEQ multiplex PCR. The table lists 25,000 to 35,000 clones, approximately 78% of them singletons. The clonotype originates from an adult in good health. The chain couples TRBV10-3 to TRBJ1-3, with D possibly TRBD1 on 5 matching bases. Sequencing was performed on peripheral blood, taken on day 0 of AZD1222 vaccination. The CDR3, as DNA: TGTGCCATCCGGGGACGCTCGGATGCCTCTGGAAACACCATATATTTT. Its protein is CAIRGRSDASGNTIYF.